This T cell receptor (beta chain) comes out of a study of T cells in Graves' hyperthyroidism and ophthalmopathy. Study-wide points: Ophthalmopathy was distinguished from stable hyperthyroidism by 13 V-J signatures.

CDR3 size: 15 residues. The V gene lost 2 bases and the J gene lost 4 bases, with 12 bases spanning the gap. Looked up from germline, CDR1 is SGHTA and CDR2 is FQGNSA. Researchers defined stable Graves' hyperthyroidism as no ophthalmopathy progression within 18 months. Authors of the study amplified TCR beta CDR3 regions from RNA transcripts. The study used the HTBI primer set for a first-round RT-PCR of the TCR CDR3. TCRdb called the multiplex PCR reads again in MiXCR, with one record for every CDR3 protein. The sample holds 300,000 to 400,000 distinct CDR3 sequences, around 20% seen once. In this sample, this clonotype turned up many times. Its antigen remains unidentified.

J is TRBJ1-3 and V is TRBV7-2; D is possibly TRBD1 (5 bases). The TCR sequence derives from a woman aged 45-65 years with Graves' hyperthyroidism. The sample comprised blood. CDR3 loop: CASSLQGLVGNTIYF. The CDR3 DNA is TGTGCCAGCAGCTTACAGGGACTTGTGGGAAACACCATATATTTT.